The rows below give T cell receptor beta chains drawn from one sample of a study of blood T cells in healthy people across ages. TCRdb fed the 5' RACE reads into MiXCR, producing one record per CDR3 protein. The sample includes hundreds of thousands of distinct CDR3 sequences, about 62% of them seen just once. The sample taken for sequencing was blood. The receptors stem from a man aged 25-40 years in good health. CDR3s include the opening cysteine and the closing phenylalanine or tryptophan. The D gene is left open where the match is weak. Only part of the rows carry a size: once, few, many, or a class if the clone is expanded.

clone_size j_call d_call v_call cdr3_aa cdr3_nt
- TRBJ2-1 TRBD1 TRBV5-1 CASSVTGGGHNEQFF TGCGCCAGCAGCGTGACAGGGGGCGGACACAATGAGCAGTTCTTC
- TRBJ2-7 - TRBV29-1 CSVATRERMSYNEQYF TGCAGCGTCGCTACCAGGGAGCGGATGTCTTACAATGAGCAGTACTTC
few TRBJ2-1 - TRBV3-1 CASSQAGADNEQFF TGTGCCAGCAGCCAGGCGGGGGCCGACAATGAGCAGTTCTTC
- TRBJ1-1 - TRBV29-1 CSVVTGGRTEAFF TGCAGCGTTGTGACTGGGGGGCGCACTGAAGCTTTCTTT
- TRBJ2-2 - TRBV28 CASSLWSLRNANTGELFF TGTGCCAGCAGTTTATGGTCGTTGCGAAACGCGAACACCGGGGAGCTGTTTTTT
- TRBJ2-1 - TRBV7-2 CASSLQASNNEQFF TGTGCCAGCAGCCTCCAGGCTAGCAACAATGAGCAGTTCTTC
- TRBJ2-5 - TRBV7-2 CASTTDGLSYGQYF TGTGCCAGCACCACAGACGGCCTCTCCTACGGGCAGTACTTC
once TRBJ2-7 TRBD2 TRBV7-2 CASSRTGLALYEQYF TGTGCCAGCAGCCGAACGGGACTAGCTCTTTACGAGCAGTACTTC
- TRBJ2-7 - TRBV21-1 CASSTPGRQHVDEQYF TGTGCCAGCAGCACCCCGGGGCGGCAGCACGTCGACGAGCAGTACTTC
- TRBJ2-5 - TRBV2 CASQRGGGSQTQYF TGTGCCAGCCAAAGGGGCGGAGGCAGCCAGACCCAGTACTTC
- TRBJ1-2 - TRBV19 CASNPGRAGGYTF TGTGCCAGTAACCCGGGCCGGGCTGGAGGCTACACCTTC
many TRBJ2-1 TRBD1 TRBV4-3 CASSQETGTGGNEQFF TGCGCCAGCAGCCAAGAGACCGGGACAGGGGGCAATGAGCAGTTCTTC